This entry lists 10 T cell receptor beta chains sequenced from one sample in a study of graft-versus-host responses after intestinal transplantation. Their cognate antigens are unknown. Generated by immunoSEQ multiplex PCR, the TCRdb table keeps only in-frame clones and is missing some. This table has tens of thousands of clones, 90% appearing once. The material was unstimulated CD4+ T cells sorted from spleen or lymph node cells, obtained before intestinal transplant. The receptor source for this set is a human donor who received an intestinal transplant.

The chain uses TRBV11-2 and TRBJ1-6; D perhaps matches TRBD1 (5 bases). The V gene's germline CDR1 is SGHAT and CDR2 FQNNGV. The V end lost 5 bases, the J end lost 7 bases, and 18 bases lay between the germline ends. CDR3 size: 16 residues. The CDR3 here is CASSRGLQGVNSPLHF. The CDR3 bases are TGTGCCAGCAGCCGCGGCCTCCAGGGTGTGAATTCACCCCTCCACTTT.

The V gene is TRBV27, the J gene TRBJ1-2; D gene unclear. V shed 7 bases and J shed 7 bases, with 16 bases lying between them. CDR1 and CDR2 (germline): MNHEY, SMNVEV (reference sequence). The CDR3 is 13 amino acids. The CDR3 nucleotides are TGTGCCAGCAAAAGCGGGGTTGTCGGTGGCTACACCTTC. Its translation is CASKSGVVGGYTF.

This rearrangement joins TRBV2 to TRBJ1-2; 8 bases agree with TRBD1. V dropped 8 bases and J dropped 0; count of bases not matched to a gene: 8. The CDR3 spans 15 residues. CDR1 and CDR2 from the germline V gene are SNHLY and FYNNEI. The DNA of the CDR3 is TGTGCCAGCTCGCCAGACAGGGGCGCTAACTATGGCTACACCTTC. Residues: CASSPDRGANYGYTF.

This chain links TRBV2 with TRBJ1-4; 7 positions match TRBD1. Germline lookup yields CDR1 SNHLY and CDR2 FYNNEI. With 7 bases clipped from V and 5 bases from J, the junction kept 4 bases outside the gene matches. CDR3 length: 13 amino acids. The CDR3 nucleotides read TGTGCCAGCAACAGGGGTTCGAATGAAAAACTGTTTTTT. Translation: CASNRGSNEKLFF.

V and J are TRBV9 and TRBJ1-2; tentative D call: TRBD1 (5 bases). The germline V gene encodes CDR1 SGDLS and CDR2 YYNGEE. The CDR3 sequence is 14 residues long. Trimming left V 0 bases short and J 8 bases short, with 14 bases between. This CDR3 reads CASSVASRGGGYTF. The CDR3 region has the DNA TGTGCCAGCAGCGTAGCTTCAAGGGGAGGCGGCTACACCTTC.

The chain couples TRBV7-8 to TRBJ1-1; no definite D call. The germline gives CDR1 SGHVS, CDR2 FQNEAQ. The CDR3 sequence is 12 residues long. Trimming cost V 1 base and J 7 bases, with 7 bases left between them. The CDR3 reads CASSLGEGEAFF. CDR3 DNA: TGTGCCAGCAGCTTAGGGGAGGGTGAAGCTTTCTTT. The full variable domain, rest sourced from reference TRBV7-8 and TRBJ1-1, is GAGVSQSPRYKVAKRGQDVALRCDPISGHVSLFWYQQALGQGPEFLTYFQNEAQLDKSGLPSDRFFAERPEGSVSTLKIQRTQQEDSAVYLCASSLGEGEAFFGQGTRLTVV.

J is TRBJ1-3 and V is TRBV4-2; D gene unclear. This CDR3 contains 16 residues. V lost 5 bases and J lost 0, with 14 bases in between. Germline V gives CDR1 LGHNA, CDR2 YNFKEQ. The CDR3, as DNA: TGTGCCAGCAGCTCCGACGGACTATTCTCTGGAAACACCATATATTTT. As protein: CASSSDGLFSGNTIYF.

Comments on this clone: Mismatch with germline at one junction end may stem from a read error. The genes are TRBV20-1 and TRBJ1-2; 7 bases match TRBD1. The CDR3 is made up of 10 amino acids. Germline CDR1 is DFQATT and CDR2 is SNEGSKA (reference sequence). The DNA for the CDR3 is TGCAGTGCTAGAGAAGGGGGCAGGGGGTTC. Protein sequence: CSAREGGRGF.

The rearrangement links TRBV18 to TRBJ1-4, with unresolved D. Trimming stripped 6 bases from V and 10 bases from J, with 18 bases between. Germline loops: CDR1 KGHSH, CDR2 LQKENI. The CDR3 consists of 14 residues. This CDR3 is CASSEARSRVKLFF. The CDR3 bases are TGTGCCAGCTCGGAAGCGAGGAGCCGGGTAAAACTGTTTTTT.

This chain links TRBV27 with TRBJ2-7, with D tentatively TRBD1 (5 bases). Germline CDR1 MNHEY, CDR2 SMNVEV (reference sequence). The V and J ends lost 5 bases and 6 bases respectively, with 17 bases between them. CDR3 length equals 14 residues. The CDR3 nucleotides read TGTGCCAGCAGTCCAAAGACCAGGGCAGGCGAGCAGTACTTC. The encoded protein is CASSPKTRAGEQYF.